Listed below are T cell receptor beta chains from one sample, sequenced in a study of blood T cell repertoires in COVID-19. The assay was immunoSEQ multiplex PCR, and TCRdb's table has in-frame clones only and misses some. The sample has hundreds of thousands of clones; about 90% are singletons. Sample: peripheral blood. The source of these receptors is a woman between 18 and 29 years old who had recovered from COVID-19. Both conserved end residues are part of each CDR3. Fields, in order: D gene, V gene, clone size, J gene, CDR3 DNA, CDR3 protein. D genes are given only for firm matches. Some rows mark clone size as missing; the rest say once, few, many or name a class of expanded clone.

d_gene: TRBD1; v_gene: TRBV6-5; abundance: NA; j_gene: TRBJ2-1; CDR3nt: TGTGCCAGCAGTAGACAGGGGCTTAACAATGAGCAGTTCTTC; CDR3aa: CASSRQGLNNEQFF
d_gene: TRBD1; v_gene: TRBV27; abundance: once; j_gene: TRBJ1-6; CDR3nt: TGTGCCAGCAGCTTTTACCCTGGACAGGGTCTTAATTCACCCCTCCACTTT; CDR3aa: CASSFYPGQGLNSPLHF
d_gene: TRBD1; v_gene: TRBV7-2; abundance: NA; j_gene: TRBJ1-2; CDR3nt: TGTGCCAGCAGCCCCAGGGGGCGCCGGTATGGCTACACCTTC; CDR3aa: CASSPRGRRYGYTF
d_gene: NA; v_gene: TRBV6-1; abundance: NA; j_gene: TRBJ2-3; CDR3nt: TGTGCCAGCAGTGAAGCGGCCGAGGGTTATACGCAGTATTTT; CDR3aa: CASSEAAEGYTQYF
d_gene: NA; v_gene: TRBV18; abundance: NA; j_gene: TRBJ2-5; CDR3nt: TGTGCCAGCTCACCACCGAGGTCGGCCCAAGAGACCCAGTACTTC; CDR3aa: CASSPPRSAQETQYF
d_gene: NA; v_gene: TRBV11-3; abundance: NA; j_gene: TRBJ2-2; CDR3nt: TGTGCCAGCAGCGGTCATCGAATGGGAGGAACCGGGGAGCTGTTTTTT; CDR3aa: CASSGHRMGGTGELFF
d_gene: TRBD1; v_gene: TRBV19; abundance: NA; j_gene: TRBJ1-6; CDR3nt: TGTGCCAGTAGTAAGGACAGGGGTCGATCACCCCTCCACTTT; CDR3aa: CASSKDRGRSPLHF
d_gene: TRBD1; v_gene: TRBV11-2; abundance: NA; j_gene: TRBJ1-2; CDR3nt: TGTGCCAGCAGCCCCGGACAGGCAGACGGCTACACCTTC; CDR3aa: CASSPGQADGYTF
d_gene: TRBD2; v_gene: TRBV4-1; abundance: once; j_gene: TRBJ2-4; CDR3nt: TGCGCCAGCAGCCAAGCGACTAGCGTGCTAGCCAAAAACATTCAGTACTTC; CDR3aa: CASSQATSVLAKNIQYF
d_gene: NA; v_gene: TRBV2; abundance: NA; j_gene: TRBJ1-1; CDR3nt: TGTGCCAGCAGTACTCAACCGACACCGAACAGTGAAGCTTTCTTT; CDR3aa: CASSTQPTPNSEAFF
d_gene: NA; v_gene: TRBV7-2; abundance: once; j_gene: TRBJ2-1; CDR3nt: TGTGCCAGCAGCTTAGGGGGGACTGTCAATGAGCAGTTCTTC; CDR3aa: CASSLGGTVNEQFF
d_gene: NA; v_gene: TRBV24-1; abundance: NA; j_gene: TRBJ2-2; CDR3nt: TGTGCCACCAGTGAAACGAGCAGACAGGAGCTGTTTTTT; CDR3aa: CATSETSRQELFF
d_gene: NA; v_gene: TRBV3-1/TRBV3-2; abundance: NA; j_gene: TRBJ1-4; CDR3nt: TGTGCCAGCAGCCAAGATCCGGACAGCTCTAATGAAAAACTGTTTTTT; CDR3aa: CASSQDPDSSNEKLFF
d_gene: NA; v_gene: TRBV4-3; abundance: NA; j_gene: TRBJ1-2; CDR3nt: TGCGCCAGCAGCCAAGATGCCAGGTTGAACTATGGCTACACCTTC; CDR3aa: CASSQDARLNYGYTF
d_gene: TRBD2; v_gene: TRBV19; abundance: NA; j_gene: TRBJ2-1; CDR3nt: TGTGCCAGTAGTACTTACCCGGGACTAGCGGGAGGGAATGAGCAGTTCTTC; CDR3aa: CASSTYPGLAGGNEQFF
d_gene: TRBD2; v_gene: TRBV5-6; abundance: NA; j_gene: TRBJ2-5; CDR3nt: TGTGCCAGCAGCTTCCGCTCGACTAGCGGGAGGGGGGAGACCCAGTACTTC; CDR3aa: CASSFRSTSGRGETQYF
d_gene: NA; v_gene: TRBV11-3; abundance: NA; j_gene: TRBJ2-3; CDR3nt: TGTGCCAGCAGCCACCGCCGGGGTGGAACAGATACGCAGTATTTT; CDR3aa: CASSHRRGGTDTQYF
d_gene: NA; v_gene: TRBV3-1/TRBV3-2; abundance: NA; j_gene: TRBJ2-1; CDR3nt: TGTGCCAGCAGCCTGCGGGGCCTCCTAGTCAATGAGCAGTTCTTC; CDR3aa: CASSLRGLLVNEQFF
d_gene: TRBD1; v_gene: TRBV25-1; abundance: NA; j_gene: TRBJ1-1; CDR3nt: TGTGCCAGCAGTTCGACAGGGATGAACACTGAAGCTTTCTTT; CDR3aa: CASSSTGMNTEAFF
d_gene: TRBD1; v_gene: TRBV10-2; abundance: NA; j_gene: TRBJ1-3; CDR3nt: TGCGCCAGCAGTATCGCAGGGGGAAGCTCTGGAAACACCATATATTTT; CDR3aa: CASSIAGGSSGNTIYF
d_gene: NA; v_gene: TRBV5-4; abundance: NA; j_gene: TRBJ1-2; CDR3nt: TGTGCCAGCAGCCCGACCGGGAGTGATGGCTACACCTTC; CDR3aa: CASSPTGSDGYTF
d_gene: NA; v_gene: TRBV15; abundance: NA; j_gene: TRBJ1-4; CDR3nt: TGTGCCACCAGCAGAGTGGACAGAGTAGAAAAACTGTTTTTT; CDR3aa: CATSRVDRVEKLFF
d_gene: TRBD1; v_gene: TRBV6-2/TRBV6-3; abundance: NA; j_gene: TRBJ2-2; CDR3nt: TGTGCCAGCAGCGCCGGGACAGCCTACGGGGAGCTGTTTTTT; CDR3aa: CASSAGTAYGELFF
d_gene: TRBD2; v_gene: TRBV9; abundance: NA; j_gene: TRBJ2-1; CDR3nt: TGTGCCAGCAGCGTAGGATCGGGAGGCTGGTCCTACAATGAGCAGTTCTTC; CDR3aa: CASSVGSGGWSYNEQFF
d_gene: NA; v_gene: TRBV7-2; abundance: NA; j_gene: TRBJ1-2; CDR3nt: TGTGCCAGCAGCTTAATCCGGAACTATGGCTACACCTTC; CDR3aa: CASSLIRNYGYTF
d_gene: TRBD1; v_gene: TRBV9; abundance: NA; j_gene: TRBJ1-2; CDR3nt: TGTGCCAGCAGCGAAGATGGGGGACAGGGTTGGGGCTACACCTTC; CDR3aa: CASSEDGGQGWGYTF
d_gene: NA; v_gene: TRBV6-2/TRBV6-3; abundance: once; j_gene: TRBJ1-2; CDR3nt: TGTGCCAGCAGTGACTCCGGGGTCTACACCTTC; CDR3aa: CASSDSGVYTF
d_gene: NA; v_gene: TRBV18; abundance: NA; j_gene: TRBJ1-2; CDR3nt: TGTGCCAGCTCACGACTTCGCGGGGGCGACTATGGCTACACCTTC; CDR3aa: CASSRLRGGDYGYTF
d_gene: NA; v_gene: TRBV9; abundance: many; j_gene: TRBJ2-1; CDR3nt: TGTGCCAGCAGCGTACAGGTCGGCGGGGAGCAGTTCTTC; CDR3aa: CASSVQVGGEQFF
d_gene: NA; v_gene: TRBV28; abundance: NA; j_gene: TRBJ2-6; CDR3nt: TGTGCCAGCAGCGAACCCGGGAGCTCTGGGGCCAACGTCCTGACTTTC; CDR3aa: CASSEPGSSGANVLTF
d_gene: TRBD2; v_gene: TRBV2; abundance: NA; j_gene: TRBJ2-1; CDR3nt: TGTGCCAGCAGCATAGCGGGTGAATACAATGAGCAGTTCTTC; CDR3aa: CASSIAGEYNEQFF
d_gene: NA; v_gene: TRBV11-2; abundance: NA; j_gene: TRBJ2-1; CDR3nt: TGTGCCAGCAGCTTAGATTTATTGGGGCTCGGGCGCAATGAGCAGTTCTTC; CDR3aa: CASSLDLLGLGRNEQFF
d_gene: TRBD1; v_gene: TRBV4-1; abundance: NA; j_gene: TRBJ1-4; CDR3nt: TGCGCCAGCAGCGAACATCGGACAGGGGGCGATGAAAAACTGTTTTTT; CDR3aa: CASSEHRTGGDEKLFF